The 6 T cell receptor beta chains given below trace back to one sample, sequenced in a study of OX40 agonist ivuxolimab in advanced cancers. Some clones are missing from TCRdb's copy, which holds only in-frame ones; the method was immunoSEQ multiplex PCR. The sample has 20,000 to 30,000 clones, around 85% seen once. Sequenced material: CD4+ or CD8+ T cells sorted from blood, taken in a trial of the OX40 agonist ivuxolimab. These TCRs come from an adult with an advanced solid tumor such as melanoma, head and neck, liver or kidney cancer.

The rearrangement joins TRBV2 to TRBJ1-4; a possible D gene is TRBD1 (5 bases). The CDR3 is 18 amino acids. V was pared by 1 base and J by 0 bases, with 15 bases between. From germline, CDR1 is SNHLY and CDR2 FYNNEI. CDR3 amino acids: CASSEDSPTATTNEKLFF. The CDR3 region has the DNA TGTGCCAGCAGTGAAGACAGCCCGACAGCTACAACTAATGAAAAACTGTTTTTT.

This clone was seen a few times. The gene calls are TRBV27 and TRBJ1-2, with D uncertain. With 0 bases removed from V and 4 bases from J, the gap between germline ends came to 9 bases. The CDR3 is 14 residues long. The germline V gene has CDR1 MNHEY and CDR2 SMNVEV (reference sequence). Here the CDR3 reads CASSLSPTFYGYTF. DNA for the CDR3: TGTGCCAGCAGTTTATCTCCCACATTCTATGGCTACACCTTC.

The V call is TRBV27, the J call TRBJ2-6; D is possibly TRBD2 (5 bases). V was clipped by 6 bases and J by 3 bases, with 21 bases between them. The CDR3 is made up of 18 amino acids. Per germline, CDR1 MNHEY and CDR2 SMNVEV (reference sequence). The CDR3 protein is CASRQLPPYRGGANVLTF. Here the CDR3 DNA reads TGTGCCAGCAGACAATTACCCCCCTATCGGGGTGGGGCCAACGTCCTGACTTTC. Supplemented by reference TRBV27 and TRBJ2-6, the full variable domain reads EAQVTQNPRYLITVTGKKLTVTCSQNMNHEYMSWYRQDPGLGLRQIYYSMNVEVTDKGDVPEGYKVSRKEKRNFPLILESPSPNQTSLYFCASRQLPPYRGGANVLTFGAGSRLTVL.

This clone was seen a few times. The genes are TRBV5-6 and TRBJ2-5; no clear D. The CDR3 is 12 residues long. Germline assignment: CDR1 SGHDT and CDR2 YYEEEE. Trimming pared 4 bases from V and 7 bases from J, leaving 11 bases between. The CDR3 DNA is TGTGCCAGCAGCCTCTCCGCTGGGACCCAGTACTTC. Its protein is CASSLSAGTQYF. Supplemented by reference TRBV5-6 and TRBJ2-5, the full variable domain reads DAGVTQSPTHLIKTRGQQVTLRCSPKSGHDTVSWYQQALGQGPQFIFQYYEEEERQRGNFPDRFSGHQFPNYSSELNVNALLLGDSALYLCASSLSAGTQYFGPGTRLLVL.

The chain links TRBV2 to TRBJ2-1; D gene unclear. Germline-derived CDR1 and CDR2 are SNHLY and FYNNEI. This CDR3 has 12 residues. Trimming removed 6 bases from V and 5 bases from J, with 8 bases in between. As DNA, the CDR3 is TGTGCCAGCAGCCGAACTCACAATGAGCAGTTCTTC. Its protein product is CASSRTHNEQFF. The variable domain in full, completed from reference TRBV2 and TRBJ2-1, reads EPEVTQTPSHQVTQMGQEVILRCVPISNHLYFYWYRQILGQKVEFLVSFYNNEISEKSEIFDDQFSVERPDGSNFTLKIRSTKLEDSAMYFCASSRTHNEQFFGPGTRLTVL.

The V gene is TRBV7-3, the J gene TRBJ2-1; TRBD2 aligns across 7 bases. This CDR3 region has 15 residues. V was pared by 1 base and J by 3 bases, with 3 bases of the junction left unmatched. Germline CDR1 reads SGHTA; CDR2 reads FQGTGA. The CDR3 region is CASSLIGTNYNEQFF. In DNA, the CDR3 is TGTGCCAGCAGCTTAATTGGGACTAACTACAATGAGCAGTTCTTC. The full variable domain, completed using reference TRBV7-3 and TRBJ2-1, is GAGVSQTPSNKVTEKGKYVELRCDPISGHTALYWYRQSLGQGPEFLIYFQGTGAADDSGLPNDRFFAVRPEGSVSTLKIQRTERGDSAVYLCASSLIGTNYNEQFFGPGTRLTVL.